One sample yielded the 22 T cell receptor beta chains listed below, sequenced in a study of CD8 T cells in Susac syndrome. A quantity of about 0.45 to 1 ug RNA underwent reverse transcription using random hexamers. TCRdb re-analysed the immunoSEQ multiplex PCR reads in MiXCR, keeping a single row per CDR3 protein. The table has more than 75,000 distinct CDR3 sequences, over 90% seen once; the top ten hold 0.25% to 0.3%. Sequencing was carried out using CD8+ T cells from PBMCs. These receptors were taken from a human donor in good health.

The chain has TRBV7-7 and TRBJ2-7; 10 bases are a match to TRBD1. Per the germline V gene, CDR1 is SSHAT and CDR2 is FNYEAQ (reference sequence). V was clipped by 4 bases and J by 3 bases; unmatched bases: 3. CDR3 length: 14 amino acids. The CDR3 DNA reads TGTGCCAGCAGCTCCGGGACAGGGGACTACGAGCAGTACTTC. This sequence encodes CASSSGTGDYEQYF.

The chain recombines TRBV4-3 with TRBJ2-3; a weak D match, TRBD2 (5 bases). Deletions cut 0 bases from V and 1 base from J, with 11 bases between. Looked up from germline, CDR1 is LGHNA and CDR2 is YSLEER. The CDR3 has 16 residues. CDR3 coding DNA: TGCGCCAGCAGCCAAGATACTAGAGGTCGCACAGATACGCAGTATTTT. The encoded protein is CASSQDTRGRTDTQYF.

This clonotype was detected only once. The CDR3 DNA follows: TGTGCCAGCAGTACCTCCAGGGGGACCAGCTCCTACGAGCAGTACGTC. Translated, it gives CASSTSRGTSSYEQYV. This chain joins TRBV27 and TRBJ2-7; 7 bases map to TRBD1. CDR3 length: 16 residues. V shed 5 bases and J 0 bases; nucleotides not matched to a gene: 10. CDR1 and CDR2 from the germline V gene are MNHEY and SMNVEV (reference sequence).

This chain joins TRBV3-1 and TRBJ1-2; D is ambiguous. This CDR3 region has 14 residues. V lost 0 bases, J lost 3 bases, and 8 bases lay in between. Germline lookup yields CDR1 LGHDT and CDR2 YNNKEL (reference sequence). CDR3 coding DNA: TGTGCCAGCAGCCAAGAAGATGGGGACTATGGCTACACCTTC. This encodes CASSQEDGDYGYTF.

The genes are TRBV2 and TRBJ2-6; D is undetermined. Trimming pared 2 bases from V and 2 bases from J, leaving 4 bases between. CDR3 size: 14 residues. Germline V gene lookup returns CDR1 SNHLY and CDR2 FYNNEI. DNA of the CDR3: TGTGCCAGCAGTGAAACCCCTGGGGCCAACGTCCTGACTTTC. It codes for CASSETPGANVLTF.

CDR3 sequence: CASSEQSSGTGISYEQYF. The CDR3 nucleotides are TGTGCCAGCAGTGAACAGAGTTCCGGGACAGGTATCTCCTACGAGCAGTACTTC. The chain employs TRBV2 and TRBJ2-7; the match to TRBD1 covers 8 bases. Losses at the gene ends were 2 bases for V and 0 bases for J; bases not matched to a gene: 12. This CDR3 has 18 amino acids. Germline CDR1 is SNHLY and CDR2 is FYNNEI.

The V gene is TRBV18, the J gene TRBJ2-5, with 9 bases lining up with TRBD2. Germline loops: CDR1 KGHSH, CDR2 LQKENI. This CDR3 is 15 amino acids long. V lost 2 bases and J lost 0; bases outside the gene matches: 1. The CDR3 spells CASSPKRGDQETQYF. As DNA, the CDR3 is TGTGCCAGCTCACCAAAGCGGGGGGACCAAGAGACCCAGTACTTC. Full variable domain (rest looked up from reference TRBV18 and TRBJ2-5): NAGVMQNPRHLVRRRGQEARLRCSPMKGHSHVYWYRQLPEEGLKFMVYLQKENIIDESGMPKERFSAEFPKEGPSILRIQQVVRGDSAAYFCASSPKRGDQETQYFGPGTRLLVL.

The chain has TRBV19 and TRBJ2-1, with 7 bases fitting TRBD2. Germline V gene sequence: CDR1 LNHDA, CDR2 SQIVND (reference sequence). The CDR3 runs to 14 residues. V lost 4 bases to trimming and J lost 9 bases; unmatched junction nucleotides: 9. The CDR3 loop reads CASSRRGLLPEQFF. As DNA, the CDR3 is TGTGCCAGTAGTAGGCGGGGACTACTCCCTGAGCAGTTCTTC.

The rearrangement joins TRBV12-3 or TRBV12-4 to TRBJ2-5, with TRBD1 matching 8 bases. Germline trimming cut 3 bases from V and 4 bases from J; bases unmatched to any gene: 10. CDR3 length: 16 amino acids. CDR3 in DNA: TGTGCCAGCAGTTTCGGGACAGGTGGGGGGAGAGAGACCCAGTACTTC. Amino acid sequence: CASSFGTGGGRETQYF.

The chain recombines TRBV13 with TRBJ2-1; a possible D gene is TRBD1 (6 bases). V shed 5 bases and J shed 5 bases, with 7 bases lying between them. CDR1 and CDR2 from the germline V gene are PRHDT and FYEKMQ (reference sequence). This CDR3 is 12 amino acids long. The CDR3 here is CASSGGHNEQFF. The CDR3, as DNA: TGTGCCAGCAGCGGGGGCCACAATGAGCAGTTCTTC.

The DNA for the CDR3 is TGTGCCAGCAGCTTAGGGGCGTGGCAGTCACCCCTCCACTTT. Protein: CASSLGAWQSPLHF. This chain connects TRBV7-9 to TRBJ1-6, with D hard to call. CDR1 SEHNR and CDR2 FQNEAQ come from the germline V gene (reference sequence). V lost 1 base to trimming and J lost 10 bases, with 11 bases between them. The CDR3 covers 14 residues.

The chain has TRBV12-3 or TRBV12-4 and TRBJ1-2; D is uncertain. The CDR3 has 16 residues. V shed 4 bases and J shed 6 bases, with 21 bases lying between them. The CDR3 DNA reads TGTGCCAGCAGTTCCCCCGCGGATCCATTCCCTAATGGCTACACCTTC. Amino acid sequence: CASSSPADPFPNGYTF.

The chain combines TRBV5-6 with TRBJ1-5; 7 bases are a match to TRBD1. The CDR3 consists of 15 residues. The germline V gene has CDR1 SGHDT and CDR2 YYEEEE. V lost 4 bases, J lost 9 bases, and 13 bases stayed unmatched. CDR3 sequence: CASSRQGTVPGPQHF. Written as DNA, the CDR3 is TGTGCCAGCAGCCGACAGGGAACCGTGCCAGGGCCCCAGCATTTT.

The gene calls are TRBV29-1 and TRBJ2-5; D could derive from TRBD1 or TRBD2 (5 bases each). V was pared by 1 base and J by 3 bases, with 24 bases between. This CDR3 contains 18 residues. Looked up from germline, CDR1 is SQVTM and CDR2 is ANQGSEA. CDR3 nucleotides: TGCAGCGTTGAAGGGCCCCAGGTGGGGGAAGTCTTTGAAGAGACCCAGTACTTC. It codes for CSVEGPQVGEVFEETQYF.

The CDR3 is CASSPAVPYGYTF. In nucleotides, the CDR3 is TGCGCCAGCAGCCCCGCAGTCCCCTATGGCTACACCTTC. The gene calls are TRBV4-1 and TRBJ1-2; D ambiguous. Per germline, CDR1 MGHRA and CDR2 YSYEKL. V lost 4 bases and J lost 4, with 10 bases in between. The CDR3 has 13 residues.

The genes are TRBV20-1 and TRBJ2-4; TRBD1 might be the D (6 bases). Germline CDR1 and CDR2: DFQATT and SNEGSKA (reference sequence). This CDR3 comprises 11 residues. Trimming removed 2 bases from V and 7 bases from J, with 6 bases in between. The CDR3 sequence is CSARQGNIQYF. CDR3 DNA sequence: TGCAGTGCTAGACAGGGGAACATTCAGTACTTC.

The CDR3 sequence: CSVASGSNNEQFF. CDR3 nucleotide sequence: TGCAGCGTTGCTAGCGGGAGTAACAATGAGCAGTTCTTC. The V call is TRBV29-1, the J call TRBJ2-1, with 10 bases identical to TRBD2. The CDR3 has 13 residues. The germline gives CDR1 SQVTM, CDR2 ANQGSEA. The trim removed 4 bases at V and 5 bases at J, leaving 2 bases unmatched.

The V gene is TRBV7-8, the J gene TRBJ1-2, with 8 bases lining up with TRBD1. This CDR3 has 13 amino acids. Germline CDR1 SGHVS, CDR2 FQNEAQ. V trimming: 8 bases; J trimming: 6 bases; junction bases outside the gene matches: 8. CDR3 sequence reads: CASAKQGVDGYTF. The CDR3 DNA is TGTGCCAGCGCGAAACAGGGGGTGGATGGCTACACCTTC. The entire variable domain, with the rest obtained from reference TRBV7-8 and TRBJ1-2, is as follows: GAGVSQSPRYKVAKRGQDVALRCDPISGHVSLFWYQQALGQGPEFLTYFQNEAQLDKSGLPSDRFFAERPEGSVSTLKIQRTQQEDSAVYLCASAKQGVDGYTFGSGTRLTVV.

J is TRBJ2-1 and V is TRBV24-1; either TRBD1 or TRBD2 may fit D (5 bases each). Germline V gene sequence: CDR1 KGHDR, CDR2 SFDVKD. CDR3 size: 15 residues. V dropped 4 bases and J dropped 8 bases, with 17 bases sitting between them. The CDR3 DNA reads as TGTGCCACCAGTGACACAACTGAACGGGGCCATGAGCAGTTCTTC. Amino acids: CATSDTTERGHEQFF.

The V and J genes are TRBV7-2 and TRBJ2-5; TRBD2 matches 8 bases. The V gene's germline CDR1 is SGHTA and CDR2 FQGNSA. The CDR3 extends over 13 amino acids. J gave up 5 bases and V 6 bases, and 5 bases lay outside the gene matches. The CDR3 protein is CASSYGGAETQYF. The CDR3 DNA sequence: TGTGCCAGCAGTTACGGGGGGGCGGAGACCCAGTACTTC. The complete variable domain, with remaining parts taken from reference TRBV7-2 and TRBJ2-5, reads GAGVSQSPSNKVTEKGKDVELRCDPISGHTALYWYRQSLGQGLEFLIYFQGNSAPDKSGLPSDRFSAERTGGSVSTLTIQRTQQEDSAVYLCASSYGGAETQYFGPGTRLLVL.

This clonotype was recorded once. V gene TRBV30 combines with J gene TRBJ2-5, with D perhaps TRBD1 or TRBD2 (5 bases each). V was cut by 7 bases and J by 2 bases, with 11 bases left in between. The V gene's germline CDR1 is GTSNPN and CDR2 SVGIG (reference sequence). The CDR3 spans 12 residues. The CDR3 DNA reads as TGTGCCTTACTGGGGGTTCAAGAGACCCAGTACTTC. Residues: CALLGVQETQYF.

This clonotype was detected only once. V usage is TRBV3-1 and J usage is TRBJ1-2; D may be TRBD1 (6 bases). The CDR3 is 14 amino acids. V was cut by 4 bases and J by 4 bases, with 13 bases left in between. Germline V gene lookup returns CDR1 LGHDT and CDR2 YNNKEL (reference sequence). CDR3 coding DNA: TGTGCCAGCAGCCTGGAGACAGGTAGCTATGGCTACACCTTC. Amino acid sequence: CASSLETGSYGYTF.